Following are 18 T cell receptor beta chains from one sample sequenced in a study of response to subunit inactivated influenza vaccine. TCRdb used MiXCR to reprocess the RT-PCR reads, holding one entry per CDR3 protein. The sample lists 600,000 to 850,000 distinct CDR3 sequences, about 14% occurring once. Sequencing was performed on PBMCs from blood, taken roughly 2 weeks before vaccination. The origin of the receptors is a man over 45 who received an inactivated influenza vaccine.

The genes are TRBV28 and TRBJ2-5; no definite D call. The germline V gene encodes CDR1 MDHEN and CDR2 SYDVKM. This CDR3 region has 16 residues. Trimming stripped 3 bases from V and 3 bases from J, with 17 bases between. The CDR3 DNA reads TGTGCCAGCAGTTTCCTTGGACCCTCTTTCAAAGAGACCCAGTACTTC. It yields the protein CASSFLGPSFKETQYF.

Written as DNA, the CDR3 is TGTGCCAGTAGGCGACTAGCGGGGGGCCCTAGCACAGATACGCAGTATTTT. Protein: CASRRLAGGPSTDTQYF. V and J are TRBV19 and TRBJ2-3, with TRBD2 matching over 13 bases. J lost 0 bases, V lost 6 bases, and 6 bases had no gene match. Germline CDR1 is LNHDA and CDR2 is SQIVND (reference sequence). CDR3 size: 17 residues.

This clonotype has only a few counts. The rearrangement joins TRBV6-2 or TRBV6-3 to TRBJ2-5, with 12 bases aligning to TRBD2. CDR3 length: 20 residues. Germline V gene data show CDR1 as MNHEY and CDR2 as SVGEGT. The ends lost 2 bases at V and 5 bases at J; junction bases unmatched: 18. CDR3 sequence: CASSYESLGTSGRPTETQYF. The CDR3 bases are TGTGCCAGCAGTTACGAGTCTCTAGGGACTAGCGGGCGCCCGACGGAGACCCAGTACTTC.

This chain connects TRBV7-2 to TRBJ2-3; a weak D match, TRBD2 (6 bases). Germline-derived CDR1 and CDR2 are SGHTA and FQGNSA. This CDR3 is built from 15 residues. Trimming took 0 bases from V and 7 from J, leaving 14 bases between them. The CDR3 nucleotides are TGTGCCAGCAGCTTAGCCTCCGCGGAGGGCCATACGCAGTATTTT. Residues: CASSLASAEGHTQYF.

This clonotype has only a few counts. V usage is TRBV10-3 and J usage is TRBJ2-7; D not resolved. The germline CDR1 and CDR2 sequences are ENHRY and SYGVKD. The CDR3 is 13 amino acids. V was pared by 0 bases and J by 3 bases, with 6 bases between. CDR3 coding DNA: TGTGCCATCAGTGAGTCGTTTTACTACGAGCAGTACTTC. Protein sequence: CAISESFYYEQYF.

This clonotype was counted at least ten times. The CDR3, as DNA: TGCGCCAGCAGCCAAGTGAGGGGCACCTACGAGCAGTACTTC. This gives the protein CASSQVRGTYEQYF. The chain employs TRBV4-3 and TRBJ2-7; D assignment may be TRBD1 or TRBD2 (5 bases each). Germline CDR1 is LGHNA and CDR2 is YSLEER. The ends were cut back, 1 base at V and 2 bases at J, with 9 bases in the middle. This CDR3 comprises 14 residues.

The chain combines TRBV10-3 with TRBJ2-7; D remains ambiguous. V lost 6 bases to trimming and J lost 2 bases, with 5 bases between them. Germline assignment: CDR1 ENHRY and CDR2 SYGVKD. This CDR3 has 11 residues. The CDR3 reads CAISIAYEQYF. CDR3 in DNA: TGTGCCATCAGCATAGCCTACGAGCAGTACTTC.

The chain employs TRBV24-1 and TRBJ1-5; D may be TRBD1 (5 bases). The CDR3 has 13 residues. CDR1 is KGHDR and CDR2 is SFDVKD in the germline V gene. Trimming stripped 4 bases from V and 9 bases from J, with 12 bases between. CDR3 protein: CATSESQRGPQHF. DNA for the CDR3: TGTGCCACCAGTGAGTCACAAAGGGGGCCCCAGCATTTT.

The J gene is TRBJ2-3, the V gene TRBV19; weak D call: TRBD2 (6 bases). Germline-derived CDR1 and CDR2 are LNHDA and SQIVND (reference sequence). Deletions cut 11 bases from V and 3 bases from J, with 12 bases between. The length of the CDR3 is 12 residues. CDR3 nucleotide sequence: TGTGCCGTCGGGAGCGGGACAGATACGCAGTATTTT. Translating gives CAVGSGTDTQYF.

The chain has TRBV9 and TRBJ1-1; TRBD1 matches 7 bases. Germline V gene data show CDR1 as SGDLS and CDR2 as YYNGEE. The J segment lost 5 bases and the V segment lost 0 bases, leaving 4 bases of the junction unmatched. The CDR3 spans 14 residues. In DNA, the CDR3 is TGTGCCAGCAGCGTAGCTACAGGGGTTACTGAAGCTTTCTTT. This gives the protein CASSVATGVTEAFF.

This chain joins TRBV20-1 and TRBJ2-2, with 9 bases that match TRBD1. From germline, CDR1 is DFQATT and CDR2 SNEGSKA (reference sequence). After removal of 4 bases from V and 6 bases from J, the junction contained 6 bases not matched to a gene. CDR3 length: 14 amino acids. CDR3 DNA sequence: TGCAGTGCTAAAAACAGGGGGCGGGCCGGGGAGCTGTTTTTT. Its translation is CSAKNRGRAGELFF.

This clonotype was observed a few times. The rearrangement joins TRBV28 to TRBJ2-3; TRBD1 agrees at 7 bases. Trimming cost V 5 bases and J 1 base; bases outside gene matches: 9. This CDR3 has 16 amino acids. From germline, CDR1 is MDHEN and CDR2 SYDVKM. The CDR3 region has the DNA TGTGCCAGCAGTCCAACAGGGGCTTTGGGCACAGATACGCAGTATTTT. This encodes CASSPTGALGTDTQYF. Combining the CDR3 with reference TRBV28 and TRBJ2-3 gives the whole variable domain DVKVTQSSRYLVKRTGEKVFLECVQDMDHENMFWYRQDPGLGLRLIYFSYDVKMKEKGDIPEGYSVSREKKERFSLILESASTNQTSMYLCASSPTGALGTDTQYFGPGTRLTVL.

V gene TRBV27 combines with J gene TRBJ2-3, with TRBD2 matching over 9 bases. The CDR3 length is 16 residues. The V and J ends lost 6 bases and 1 base, in that order; junction bases with no gene match: 8. Germline V CDR1 and CDR2: MNHEY, SMNVEV (reference sequence). Here the CDR3 DNA reads TGTGCCAGCAGAGTGATTGCGGGGGGGGGCACAGATACGCAGTATTTT. Amino acids: CASRVIAGGGTDTQYF.

This clonotype was seen a handful of times. The rearrangement joins TRBV7-8 to TRBJ2-1; D could derive from TRBD1 or TRBD2 (5 bases each). V lost 5 bases and J 2 bases, leaving 13 bases between the germline ends. The germline gives CDR1 SGHVS, CDR2 FQNEAQ. This CDR3 spans 15 amino acids. The CDR3 spells CASSHHQGAYNEQFF. The CDR3 bases are TGTGCCAGCAGCCACCACCAGGGAGCCTACAATGAGCAGTTCTTC.

This clonotype was recorded a few times. This chain connects TRBV12-3 or TRBV12-4 to TRBJ2-1, with D perhaps TRBD1 (6 bases). The CDR3 totals 15 residues. V dropped 5 bases and J dropped 5 bases, with 16 bases sitting between them. CDR3 region: CASSPITGTNNEQFF. The DNA of the CDR3 is TGTGCCAGCAGTCCCATAACAGGGACGAACAATGAGCAGTTCTTC.

This clonotype was observed a few times. The V and J genes are TRBV12-3 or TRBV12-4 and TRBJ2-5; D might be TRBD1 (6 bases). The V gene lost 5 bases and the J gene lost 2 bases, with 15 bases spanning the gap. The CDR3 spans 15 residues. The CDR3 coding sequence is TGTGCCAGCAGTCCGACAGGCCTGACTCAAGAGACCCAGTACTTC. Protein: CASSPTGLTQETQYF.

The chain has TRBV11-3 and TRBJ2-7; TRBD1 might be the D (6 bases). Trimming took 1 base from V and 5 from J, leaving 9 bases between them. Looked up from germline, CDR1 is SGHNT and CDR2 is YENEEA. The CDR3 is made up of 13 amino acids. CDR3 nucleotides: TGTGCCAGCAGCTTAGGCCGGGACAACGAGCAGTACTTC. Amino acid sequence: CASSLGRDNEQYF.

This clonotype was observed a few times. It is unclear where the CDR3 begins or ends on the DNA, so no DNA is shown, and the CDR3 is as TCRdb lists it. The chain employs TRBV11-2 and TRBJ2-2; the DNA was not compared with TRBD2, the D call given in the table. The CDR3 totals 14 residues, both ends included. CDR1 SGHAT and CDR2 FQNNGV come from the germline V gene. The CDR3 region is CASILGLASGELFF.